Reported below is one T cell receptor beta chain. Its antigen is undetermined. The junction departs from germline at one end; a sequencing error may be responsible. The study reverse transcribed the entire isolated RNA, so it sequenced expressed TCRB transcripts. TCRdb's table, derived via immunoSEQ multiplex PCR, lists solely in-frame clones and lacks some. This sample has over 200,000 clones; approximately 10% occur once, and the top ten carry around 0.017%. Germline loops: CDR1 SSHAT, CDR2 FNYEAQ (reference sequence). CDR3 length: 14 amino acids. This entry is derived from a study of beta chain features in type 1 diabetes. Regarding the study as a whole: People with Type 1 diabetes carried modestly yet significantly shorter TCRB CDR3s in all four CD4+ subsets.

This sequence was found in a man younger than 45 with type 1 diabetes. Sequenced material: naive CD4+ T cells from blood. V usage is TRBV7-7 and J usage is TRBJ2-5; perhaps TRBD2 as D (5 bases). The CDR3 region has the DNA TGTGCTAGCAGCTTACGACCCGCGGGTGAGACCCAGTACTTC. Encoded protein: CASSLRPAGETQYF.